These 29 T cell receptor beta chains were all obtained from the same sample, sequenced in a study of long-term antiretroviral therapy in people with HIV. An immunoSEQ assay, version v3.0, was performed at survey level. The data were produced by immunoSEQ multiplex PCR, yet TCRdb's version contains in-frame clones alone and is incomplete. The table lists 17,000 or so clones, approximately 75% of them singletons. Sample: unsorted PBMCs, taken 0.3 years after starting antiretroviral therapy. The source of these receptors is a man between 18 and 29 years old with HIV.

The genes are TRBV5-1 and TRBJ2-5; 10 positions agree with TRBD1. The CDR3 is 15 residues long. Germline CDR1 is SGHRS and CDR2 is YFSETQ. Germline trimming cut 0 bases from V and 3 bases from J; bases unmatched to any gene: 2. CDR3 DNA sequence: TGCGCCAGCAGCTTGGTGGGGACAGGGGAAGAGACCCAGTACTTC. Protein: CASSLVGTGEETQYF. Based on the CDR3 plus reference TRBV5-1 and TRBJ2-5, the full variable domain is KAGVTQTPRYLIKTRGQQVTLSCSPISGHRSVSWYQQTPGQGLQFLFEYFSETQRNKGNFPGRFSGRQFSNSRSEMNVSTLELGDSALYLCASSLVGTGEETQYFGPGTRLLVL.

The DNA of the CDR3 is TGCGCCAGCAGCTCTCCGGGACAGTCGGAAGTGACCCAGTACTTC. It translates to CASSSPGQSEVTQYF. This sequence joins TRBV5-1 and TRBJ2-5; 7 bases align to TRBD1. V shed 3 bases, J shed 7 bases, and the junction held 12 bases outside the gene matches. CDR1 is SGHRS and CDR2 is YFSETQ in the germline V gene. The CDR3 length is 15 residues.

The chain is built from TRBV6-1 and TRBJ2-5; D not certain. V lost 0 bases and J 5 bases, leaving 10 bases between the germline ends. The CDR3 covers 14 residues. Germline V lookup: CDR1 MNHNS, CDR2 SASEGT. The CDR3: CASSEADPRETQYF. The DNA for the CDR3 is TGTGCCAGCAGTGAAGCGGACCCCAGGGAGACCCAGTACTTC.

The genes are TRBV5-1 and TRBJ2-7, with TRBD1 matching 8 bases. Germline trimming cut 4 bases from V and 6 bases from J; bases unmatched to any gene: 12. The CDR3 runs to 15 residues. Germline CDR1 reads SGHRS; CDR2 reads YFSETQ. CDR3 loop: CASSRSGQGGGEQYF. DNA of the CDR3: TGCGCCAGCAGCCGGTCCGGACAGGGCGGCGGCGAGCAGTACTTC.

The J gene is TRBJ2-4, the V gene TRBV5-6; 9 positions agree with TRBD1. V shed 0 bases and J 7 bases; nucleotides not matched to a gene: 2. The CDR3 totals 14 residues. Germline-derived CDR1 and CDR2 are SGHDT and YYEEEE. This CDR3 reads CASSLVDRGNIQYF. The CDR3 bases are TGTGCCAGCAGCTTGGTGGACAGGGGTAACATTCAGTACTTC.

The V and J genes are TRBV28 and TRBJ1-6; no clear D gene. The CDR3 extends over 14 amino acids. Trimming removed 3 bases at V and 14 bases at J, with 17 bases between. Germline V gives CDR1 MDHEN, CDR2 SYDVKM. CDR3 residues: CASSFGPVSLTLHF. The CDR3 DNA reads as TGTGCCAGCAGTTTCGGGCCGGTCAGTCTAACCCTCCACTTT.

The sample holds a few counts of this clone. The chain joins TRBV2 to TRBJ1-6; TRBD1 matches 7 bases. The CDR3 has 14 residues. Trimming at V came to 7 bases and at J to 9 bases, leaving 9 bases not matched to a gene. Germline CDR1 and CDR2: SNHLY and FYNNEI. CDR3 amino acids: CASTGEYRGSPLHF. CDR3 DNA: TGTGCCAGCACAGGGGAGTACAGGGGTTCACCCCTCCACTTT.

This clone occurred once. This chain joins TRBV7-2 and TRBJ2-5, with 9 positions matching TRBD2. In germline, CDR1 is SGHTA, CDR2 FQGNSA. V dropped 5 bases and J dropped 0; count of bases not matched to a gene: 7. The CDR3 consists of 16 residues. CDR3 sequence reads: CASSPSAGGNQETQYF. CDR3 nucleotide sequence: TGTGCCAGCAGCCCCTCAGCGGGGGGAAACCAAGAGACCCAGTACTTC.

This sequence joins TRBV5-1 and TRBJ2-2; D may match TRBD1 or TRBD2 (6 bases each). The V and J ends lost 3 bases and 3 bases respectively, with 18 bases between them. This CDR3 has 17 residues. From germline, CDR1 is SGHRS and CDR2 YFSETQ. This CDR3 is CASSSGVGGAYTGELFF. The DNA for the CDR3 is TGCGCCAGCAGCTCCGGGGTGGGGGGCGCCTACACCGGGGAGCTGTTTTTT.

The V call is TRBV27, the J call TRBJ1-1; D not resolved. The CDR3 is 11 amino acids. Between the trimmed V and J ends, which lost 9 bases and 8 bases, there was a span of 13 bases. Germline CDR1 MNHEY, CDR2 SMNVEV (reference sequence). The CDR3 loop is CASEEGTEAFF. CDR3 DNA: TGTGCCAGTGAGGAGGGAACCGAAGCTTTCTTT.

This chain connects TRBV7-3 to TRBJ2-3; D might be TRBD2 (6 bases). In germline, CDR1 is SGHTA, CDR2 FQGTGA. Trimming removed 5 bases at V and 0 bases at J, with 21 bases between. The length of the CDR3 is 18 residues. CDR3 region: CASSSARRSGASTDTQYF. The CDR3 region has the DNA TGTGCCAGCAGCAGCGCCCGGCGATCGGGAGCTAGCACAGATACGCAGTATTTT.

The rearrangement links TRBV5-1 to TRBJ1-1; D ambiguous. CDR1 is SGHRS, CDR2 YFSETQ, per germline. Trimming cost V 0 bases and J 4 bases, with 16 bases left between them. This CDR3 contains 16 residues. CDR3: CASSLGSGPWATEAFF. For the CDR3, the DNA is TGCGCCAGCAGCTTGGGATCTGGGCCCTGGGCCACTGAAGCTTTCTTT.

The genes are TRBV7-5 and TRBJ2-7; the listed D gene, TRBD1, was not tested against the DNA. TRBV7-5 corresponds to a pseudogene. The CDR3 loop spans 17 amino acids. The CDR3 reads CARSFSGGAYQSYEQYV. CDR3 nucleotides: TGTGCCAGAAGCTTCTCAGGGGGCGCTTATCAATCCTACGAGCAGTACGTC.

This clone appeared once. V gene TRBV6-6 combines with J gene TRBJ2-5, with 10 positions matching TRBD1. The CDR3 contains 16 residues. Germline CDR1 MNHNY, CDR2 SVGAGI (reference sequence). V shed 5 bases, J shed 5 bases, and the junction held 11 bases outside the gene matches. The CDR3 coding sequence is TGTGCCAGCAGTCCGGTGGACAGGGGGAAGGAGGAGACCCAGTACTTC. Translating gives CASSPVDRGKEETQYF.

The V call is TRBV5-1, the J call TRBJ1-4, with D uncertain. Trimming took off 4 bases at V and 8 bases at J, with 15 bases between the two ends. The CDR3 has 14 amino acids. The germline V gene encodes CDR1 SGHRS and CDR2 YFSETQ. As DNA, the CDR3 is TGCGCCAGCAGCCCCCCGGACGGTATCGAAAAACTGTTTTTT. The encoded protein is CASSPPDGIEKLFF.

A single count supports this clone. This chain links TRBV4-1 with TRBJ2-7; D ambiguous. V lost 4 bases and J lost 3, with 10 bases in between. The CDR3 loop spans 13 amino acids. Germline V lookup: CDR1 MGHRA, CDR2 YSYEKL. CDR3 sequence reads: CASSPPGVYEQYF. In DNA form, the CDR3 reads TGCGCCAGCAGCCCCCCGGGCGTCTACGAGCAGTACTTC.

The chain carries TRBV29-1 and TRBJ2-5; the match to TRBD2 covers 12 bases. Unmatched junction bases numbered 3, after V lost 8 bases and J lost 2 bases. Germline V gene data show CDR1 as SQVTM and CDR2 as ANQGSEA. This CDR3 has 13 amino acids. In DNA, the CDR3 is TGCAGCTTAGGACTAGCGGGACAAGAGACCCAGTACTTC. It encodes CSLGLAGQETQYF.

The V and J genes are TRBV7-6 and TRBJ2-5, with unresolved D. CDR1 and CDR2 (germline): SGHVS, FNYEAQ. The CDR3 contains 11 residues. V lost 3 bases to trimming and J lost 4 bases, with 3 bases between them. CDR3 sequence: CASSFGETQYF. For the CDR3, the DNA is TGTGCCAGCAGCTTCGGAGAGACCCAGTACTTC.

This rearrangement joins TRBV7-8 to TRBJ2-1, with D uncertain. V gave up 2 bases and J gave up 4 bases, with 3 bases separating them. Germline V lookup: CDR1 SGHVS, CDR2 FQNEAQ. The length of the CDR3 is 12 residues. The CDR3: CASSLKYNEQFF. DNA for the CDR3: TGTGCCAGCAGCTTAAAGTACAATGAGCAGTTCTTC. Full variable domain (rest looked up from reference TRBV7-8 and TRBJ2-1): GAGVSQSPRYKVAKRGQDVALRCDPISGHVSLFWYQQALGQGPEFLTYFQNEAQLDKSGLPSDRFFAERPEGSVSTLKIQRTQQEDSAVYLCASSLKYNEQFFGPGTRLTVL.

The rearrangement links TRBV19 to TRBJ1-3, with no clear D. CDR3 length equals 13 residues. Trimming shortened V by 4 bases and J by 1 base, and 5 bases separated the two germline ends. The germline CDR1 and CDR2 sequences are LNHDA and SQIVND (reference sequence). CDR3: CASSTGSGNTIYF. DNA of the CDR3: TGTGCCAGTAGTACAGGTTCTGGAAACACCATATATTTT.

The chain joins TRBV5-4 to TRBJ1-2; 8 bases are a match to TRBD1. J was trimmed by 3 bases and V by 4 bases; bases with no gene match: 2. The CDR3 sequence is 13 residues long. CDR1 is SGHNT, CDR2 YYREEE, per germline (reference sequence). DNA of the CDR3: TGTGCCAGCAGCCAGGACAGGGACTATGGCTACACCTTC. Protein sequence: CASSQDRDYGYTF.

The V and J genes are TRBV6-5 and TRBJ2-5, with a weak D call TRBD1 (5 bases). Deletions cut 0 bases from V and 5 bases from J, with 16 bases between. CDR1 and CDR2 (germline): MNHEY, SVGAGI. The length of the CDR3 is 16 residues. This chain's CDR3 is CASSYSGVGPAETQYF. CDR3 sequence (DNA): TGTGCCAGCAGTTACTCGGGCGTGGGGCCAGCGGAGACCCAGTACTTC.

The sample holds one count of this clone. The rearrangement links TRBV11-2 to TRBJ2-7; a possible D gene is TRBD1 (5 bases). Germline CDR1 and CDR2: SGHAT and FQNNGV. The CDR3 sequence is 16 residues long. V was clipped by 4 bases and J by 1 base, with 17 bases between them. The CDR3, as DNA: TGTGCCAGCAGCTCAGGGTTGGGGTCAGGGTCCTACGAGCAGTACGTC. The encoded protein is CASSSGLGSGSYEQYV.

This clone has only one observation. The chain is built from TRBV6-4 and TRBJ2-3; 11 bases agree with TRBD2. The CDR3 is 15 residues long. Germline-derived CDR1 and CDR2 are MRHNA and SNTAGT. Losses at the gene ends were 8 bases for V and 2 bases for J; bases not matched to a gene: 6. CDR3 region: CASADSGGATDTQYF. The CDR3 region has the DNA TGTGCCAGCGCAGATAGCGGGGGGGCCACAGATACGCAGTATTTT.

V gene TRBV9 combines with J gene TRBJ2-2, with D tentatively TRBD2 (7 bases). The germline CDR1 and CDR2 sequences are SGDLS and YYNGEE. The CDR3 sequence is 17 residues long. The V end was cut by 0 bases, the J end by 3 bases, with 15 bases between. CDR3 sequence (DNA): TGTGCCAGCAGCGTAGGGGGGGGGCCGAAGGACACCGGGGAGCTGTTTTTT. This translates into CASSVGGGPKDTGELFF.

The V gene is TRBV6-1, the J gene TRBJ1-2; the D gene is possibly TRBD1 (6 bases). Trimming left V 1 base short and J 2 bases short, with 11 bases between. CDR1 is MNHNS and CDR2 is SASEGT in the germline V gene. This CDR3 has 15 amino acids. CDR3 protein: CASSEGTVENYGYTF. The CDR3 nucleotides are TGTGCCAGCAGTGAAGGGACAGTTGAAAACTATGGCTACACCTTC.

V usage is TRBV2 and J usage is TRBJ1-1; 9 bases agree with TRBD1. Trimming took 8 bases from V and 6 from J; bases not matched to a gene: 4. The CDR3 has 12 amino acids. Germline V gene sequence: CDR1 SNHLY, CDR2 FYNNEI. This chain's CDR3 is CASGQGRPEAFF. The DNA for the CDR3 is TGTGCCAGCGGACAGGGGAGGCCTGAAGCTTTCTTT.

This sequence joins TRBV19 and TRBJ1-1, with TRBD1 identical over 7 bases. V lost 5 bases, J lost 1 base, and 10 bases stayed unmatched. The CDR3 is 16 residues long. Germline CDR1 reads LNHDA; CDR2 reads SQIVND (reference sequence). The CDR3 sequence is CASSPSGDRGNTEAFF. CDR3 sequence (DNA): TGTGCCAGTAGTCCATCGGGGGACAGAGGGAACACTGAAGCTTTCTTT.

This chain connects TRBV7-8 to TRBJ2-5; D call uncertain. The V gene's germline CDR1 is SGHVS and CDR2 FQNEAQ. Trimming shortened V by 1 base and J by 1 base, and 10 bases separated the two germline ends. The CDR3 runs to 15 residues. The CDR3 sequence is CASSLVPEVQETQYF. DNA of the CDR3: TGTGCCAGCAGCTTAGTGCCAGAAGTCCAAGAGACCCAGTACTTC.